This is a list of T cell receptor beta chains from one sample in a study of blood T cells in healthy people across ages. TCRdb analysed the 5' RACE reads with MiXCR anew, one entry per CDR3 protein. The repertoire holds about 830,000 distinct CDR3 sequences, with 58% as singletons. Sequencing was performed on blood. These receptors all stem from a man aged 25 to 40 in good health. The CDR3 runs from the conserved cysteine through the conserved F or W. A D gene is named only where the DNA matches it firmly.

CDR3aa: CSAVPGGLTEAFF; d_gene: TRBD1; v_gene: TRBV20-1
CDR3aa: CASRPGQGTNTEAFF; d_gene: TRBD1; v_gene: TRBV5-1
CDR3aa: CASSLLGRQPQHF; d_gene: .; v_gene: TRBV5-1
CDR3aa: CSVALTGGQETQYF; d_gene: TRBD1; v_gene: TRBV29-1
CDR3aa: CASRETGDPEEKLFF; d_gene: TRBD1; v_gene: TRBV11-2
CDR3aa: CASSPGQAGVQPQHF; d_gene: TRBD1; v_gene: TRBV6-5
CDR3aa: CAISEMTNYGYTF; d_gene: .; v_gene: TRBV10-3
CDR3aa: CASMNRGFQETQYF; d_gene: TRBD1; v_gene: TRBV7-2
CDR3aa: CASSPLLDPANEQFF; d_gene: .; v_gene: TRBV7-9
CDR3aa: CASRSYQETQYF; d_gene: .; v_gene: TRBV12-3/TRBV12-4
CDR3aa: CASSLGTSGGLYNEQFF; d_gene: TRBD2; v_gene: TRBV7-8
CDR3aa: CASTERGPNYGYTF; d_gene: TRBD1; v_gene: TRBV6-2/TRBV6-3
CDR3aa: CASSERGGNTNQPQHF; d_gene: .; v_gene: TRBV25-1
CDR3aa: CASSSQPTGHNEQFF; d_gene: .; v_gene: TRBV27
CDR3aa: CASSISENSPLHF; d_gene: .; v_gene: TRBV7-8
CDR3aa: CASSYRDDYGYTF; d_gene: .; v_gene: TRBV11-2
CDR3aa: CASSYSTGSDTEAFF; d_gene: TRBD1; v_gene: TRBV6-5
CDR3aa: CASSLASVTGANVLTF; d_gene: .; v_gene: TRBV7-2
CDR3aa: CATTGSGANVLTF; d_gene: .; v_gene: TRBV3-1
CDR3aa: CSVKHRNNEQFF; d_gene: .; v_gene: TRBV29-1
CDR3aa: CSARLDRGANQPQHF; d_gene: TRBD1; v_gene: TRBV20-1
CDR3aa: CASSGELARNSEETQYF; d_gene: .; v_gene: TRBV7-8
CDR3aa: CASSPWGAGQETQYF; d_gene: .; v_gene: TRBV5-1
CDR3aa: CSAATGDGYTF; d_gene: .; v_gene: TRBV29-1
CDR3aa: CASSPPDGKETQYF; d_gene: .; v_gene: TRBV11-3
CDR3aa: CASSYGGRTYEQYF; d_gene: .; v_gene: TRBV27
CDR3aa: CASSPTIALTGGSYGYTF; d_gene: TRBD1; v_gene: TRBV7-6
CDR3aa: CASNFQGGRETQYF; d_gene: .; v_gene: TRBV7-9
CDR3aa: CASRAGLAGGLEQYF; d_gene: TRBD2; v_gene: TRBV10-2